This T cell receptor beta chain is from a study of blood T cell repertoires in COVID-19 (TCRdb year 2020). For the wider study: The collaborator samples originated in the United States, Italy and Spain and spanned the acute and convalescent phases of COVID-19. Nearly every sample came with metadata listing a de-identified subject ID, COVID-19 status, age in years and sex. The dataset comprised deeply sampled blood TCRbeta repertoires from subjects exposed to, actively infected with, or recovered from COVID-19. Where HLA class I and class II types were available, the types were taken from metadata supplied by the sample provider, not from assay-based typing. The material from the prospective study consisted of cDNA or gDNA derived from T cells, B-cell-depleted T cells, or PBMCs. Samples came from the ongoing ImmuneRACE study (first 160 participants) plus 1,254 subjects from 6 global collaborators. A freely available public database, intended as a resource for researchers studying the immune response to SARS-CoV-2, is where the repertoires were released.

The immunoSEQ Assay, a bias-controlled multiplex PCR, was used to amplify TCRbeta CDR3 regions from genomic DNA. Under the source paper's analysis protocol: Within the assay, amplification of reference gene primers was used to estimate how many nucleated cells each sample contained. Sequence reads were collapsed and filtered to measure the absolute abundance of every unique TCRbeta CDR3 rearrangement. For each sample, productive Simpson clonality was calculated by taking the square root of Simpson's diversity index across productive rearrangements. TCRdb obtained this table from immuneACCESS and retained in-frame rearrangements with V and J assigned. These tables miss some clones; where compared with another copy, unresolved V genes account for less than half of the shortfall, and the remainder is unexplained. V and J calls and clone size come straight from that table; D and trimming were deduced from the DNA. The sample records approximately 250,000 clones, about 82% of which are singletons. Of the sample, approximately 5% falls within the top ten clones.

One collaborating source in Seattle enrolled patients during active infection and followed them longitudinally through the course of disease. Collaborating institutions collected whole blood in K2EDTA tubes following their own protocols. For TCRbeta analysis, collaborators shipped samples in one of three forms: frozen whole blood, isolated PBMCs, or DNA extracted from either of those sample types. Results the study describes overall, beyond this receptor: How much clinical and demographic metadata was included differed by source and by participant, and the metadata was provided uncurated.

Comments on this clone: The antigen it recognizes is unknown. There are no base qualities to consult, and no much larger clone falls within one base.

From its cysteine to its phenylalanine, the CDR3 spans 15 amino acids. The DNA shown is the 45-base CDR3, in frame from base 1. The germline V gene yields KGHSH for CDR1 and LQKENI for CDR2. V loses 4 bases of germline sequence and J loses 2 bases, and the interval between the two ends is 12 bases. Rearrangement joined TRBV18 to TRBJ1-5; no D gene call is confident. Sequenced input: peripheral blood. This sequence originates from a woman at least 80 years old with COVID-19, enrolled during active disease. The bases are TGTGCCAGCTCACTAACAAGAGAGGGCAATCAGCCCCAGCATTTT. Its product reads: CASSLTREGNQPQHF.